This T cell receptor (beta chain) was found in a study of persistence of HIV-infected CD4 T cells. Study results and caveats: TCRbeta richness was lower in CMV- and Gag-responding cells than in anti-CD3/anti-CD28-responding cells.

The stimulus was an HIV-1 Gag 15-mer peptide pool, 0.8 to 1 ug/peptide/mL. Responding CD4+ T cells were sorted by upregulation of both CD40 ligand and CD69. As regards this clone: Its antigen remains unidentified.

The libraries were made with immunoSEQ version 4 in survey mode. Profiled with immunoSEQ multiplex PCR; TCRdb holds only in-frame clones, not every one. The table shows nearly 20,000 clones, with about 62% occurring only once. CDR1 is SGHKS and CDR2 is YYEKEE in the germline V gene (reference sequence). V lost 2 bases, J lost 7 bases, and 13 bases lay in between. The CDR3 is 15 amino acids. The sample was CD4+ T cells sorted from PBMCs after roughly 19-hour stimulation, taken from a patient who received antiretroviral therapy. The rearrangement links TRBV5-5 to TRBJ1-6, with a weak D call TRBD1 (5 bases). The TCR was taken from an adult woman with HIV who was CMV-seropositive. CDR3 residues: CASSFGDPGNSPLHF. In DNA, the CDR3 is TGTGCCAGCAGCTTTGGGGACCCCGGAAATTCACCCCTCCACTTT.